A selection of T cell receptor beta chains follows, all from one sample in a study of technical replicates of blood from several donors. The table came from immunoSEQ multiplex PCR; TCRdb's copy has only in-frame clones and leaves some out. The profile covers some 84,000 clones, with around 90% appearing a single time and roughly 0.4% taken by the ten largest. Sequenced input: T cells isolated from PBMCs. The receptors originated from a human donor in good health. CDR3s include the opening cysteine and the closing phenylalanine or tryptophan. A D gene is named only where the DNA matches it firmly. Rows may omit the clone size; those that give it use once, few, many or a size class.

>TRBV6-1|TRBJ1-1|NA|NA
TGTGCCAGCAGTGAACAGGGGAGTTTTGTGACTGAAGCTTTCTTT
CASSEQGSFVTEAFF
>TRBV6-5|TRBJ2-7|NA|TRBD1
TGTGCCAGCAGGACCGGGACAGCCTACGAGCAGTACTTC
CASRTGTAYEQYF
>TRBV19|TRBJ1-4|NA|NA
TGTGCCAGTAGTCGCATCCTGGGGAGGGAGGATGAAAAACTGTTTTTT
CASSRILGREDEKLFF
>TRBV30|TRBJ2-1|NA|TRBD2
TGTGCCTGGAGTGTTCGGCTAGCGGGACTCGATGAGCAGTTCTTC
CAWSVRLAGLDEQFF
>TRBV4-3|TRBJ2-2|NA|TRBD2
TGCGCCAGCAGCCAAGTTCAAGCGGGATACACCGGGGAGCTGTTTTTT
CASSQVQAGYTGELFF
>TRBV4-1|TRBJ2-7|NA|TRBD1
TGCGCCAGCAGCCAAGGGTGGGGGACAGCCTTATCCTACGAGCAGTACTTC
CASSQGWGTALSYEQYF
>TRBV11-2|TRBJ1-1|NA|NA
TGTGCCAGCAGCTTAGCTAGTAGGACTGAAGCTTTCTTT
CASSLASRTEAFF
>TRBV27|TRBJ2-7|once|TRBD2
TGTGCCAGCAGTCCCGACCTAGCGGGATACGAGCAGTACTTC
CASSPDLAGYEQYF
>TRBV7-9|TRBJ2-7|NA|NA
TGTGCCAGCAGCTCAGATTACAGGGCTCACTACTTC
CASSSDYRAHYF
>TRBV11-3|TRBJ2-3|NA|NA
TGTGCCAGCAGCTTAGGTGCCGGGAGCTCAGATACGCAGTATTTT
CASSLGAGSSDTQYF
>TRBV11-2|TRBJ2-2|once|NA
TGTGCCAGCAGCCCCTTGCGAGGGACCGGGGAGCTGTTTTTT
CASSPLRGTGELFF
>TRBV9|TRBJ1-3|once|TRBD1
TGTGCCAGCAGCGGGGGACAGGGAACTGGAAACACCATATATTTT
CASSGGQGTGNTIYF
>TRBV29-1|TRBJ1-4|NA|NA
TGCAGCGCCTCGGGAGCTCTAAATGAAAAACTGTTTTTT
CSASGALNEKLFF
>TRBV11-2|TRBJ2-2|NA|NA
TGTGCCAGCAGCACTCAGGGGACCGGGGAGCTGTTTTTT
CASSTQGTGELFF
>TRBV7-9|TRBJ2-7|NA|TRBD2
TGTGCCAGCAGCTTCGGGACTAGCGGGAGCACGCCCTACGAGCAGTACTTC
CASSFGTSGSTPYEQYF
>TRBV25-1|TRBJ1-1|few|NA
TGTGCCAGCAGGGAGACAGGTCGAACAGCTGAAGCTTTCTTT
CASRETGRTAEAFF